This TCR beta chain is drawn from a study of blood T cell repertoires in COVID-19 (dated by TCRdb to the early 2020s). Describing the broader study: The collaborator samples originated in the United States, Italy and Spain and spanned the acute and convalescent phases of COVID-19. The prospective study material was composed of cDNA or gDNA derived from T cells, B-cell-depleted T cells, or PBMCs. The dataset comprised deeply sampled blood TCRbeta repertoires from subjects exposed to, actively infected with, or recovered from COVID-19. A freely available public database, intended as a resource for researchers studying the immune response to SARS-CoV-2, is where the repertoires were released. Samples came from the ongoing ImmuneRACE study (first 160 participants) plus 1,254 subjects from 6 global collaborators. Nearly every sample came with metadata listing a de-identified subject ID, COVID-19 status, age in years and sex. Where available, HLA class I and class II types were obtained from metadata supplied by the sample provider rather than from assay-based typing.

The paper's findings and limits, for the study overall: The quantity of clinical and demographic metadata differed by source and by participant and was supplied without curation.

TCRbeta CDR3 regions were amplified from genomic DNA using the immunoSEQ Assay, a bias-controlled multiplex PCR. Per the authors' processing: The number of nucleated cells in each sample was estimated by amplification of reference gene primers within the assay. To quantify the absolute abundance of each unique TCRbeta CDR3 rearrangement, sequence reads were collapsed and filtered. For each sample, productive Simpson clonality was calculated as the square root of Simpson's diversity index over productive rearrangements. TCRdb carries this immuneACCESS record with in-frame sequences only. Its versions omit some clonotypes, under half of them owing to an unresolved V gene in the studies checked, with the rest unexplained. V and J calls and clone size are those listed in that table; D and trimming were worked out from the DNA. The sample includes about 170,000 clones, with around four fifths observed a single time. The ten largest make up roughly 1.9% of the sample.

Concerning this clone: Which antigen it targets is not known. The sample holds no much larger clone one base away, and base qualities are not on file.

The CDR3 runs 14 amino acids, cysteine and phenylalanine included. This entry keeps only the CDR3 DNA: 42 bases, framed from base 1. The germline V gene gives CDR1 as SGHTA and CDR2 as FQGNSA. The V end gives up 1 base and the J end 8 bases, leaving 4 bases in the junction not matched to a gene. Collaborating institutions collected whole blood in K2EDTA tubes following their own protocols. For TCRbeta analysis, collaborators shipped samples in one of three forms: frozen whole blood, isolated PBMCs, or DNA extracted from either of those sample types. The sequenced material came from peripheral blood. This TCR was sampled from an elderly woman with acute or convalescent COVID-19. Recombination linked TRBV7-2 to TRBJ1-1; the junction holds 10 bases that match TRBD1. The CDR3 region has the sequence CASSLDRDRGEAFF. The DNA sequence reads TGTGCCAGCAGCTTAGACCGGGACAGGGGAGAAGCTTTCTTT.